This T cell receptor beta chain was captured by sequencing in a study of cytomegalovirus exposure and HLA in healthy donors. Overall study results and limits: Accounts indicate the classifier identified cytomegalovirus status with strong specificity and sensitivity. A later analysis appeared to link common viral pathogens to several of the most significant clusters.

The PCR made use of 60 Vbeta and 13 Jbeta primers. Sequencing used immunoSEQ multiplex PCR; TCRdb keeps in-frame clones, though not all of them. The top ten clones hold 5% to 6.5% of a sample with roughly 100,000 clones, 83% of them seen once. Points on this clone: Its antigen is undetermined.

The CDR3 covers 15 residues. Germline CDR1 is SGHVS and CDR2 is FQNEAQ. V lost 1 base and J lost 1, with 10 bases in between. The sequencing input was PBMCs. The rearrangement uses TRBV7-8 and TRBJ1-1; D unresolved. The receptor comes from a man aged 18 to 35 in good health and CMV-seronegative. Here the CDR3 reads CASSLERWRNTEAFF. For the CDR3, the DNA is TGTGCCAGCAGCTTAGAGCGGTGGAGGAACACTGAAGCTTTCTTT.